The clone carrying this T cell receptor beta chain was counted a single time. This sample stems from a study of T-cell memory formation after mild COVID-19. MiXCR, applied by TCRdb to the 5' RACE reads, yields one record per CDR3 protein. The repertoire holds approximately 290,000 distinct CDR3 sequences, approximately 20% seen once, with approximately 21% in the top ten. This CDR3 contains 14 residues. V shed 4 bases, J shed 5 bases, and the junction held 8 bases outside the gene matches. Germline V gene sequence: CDR1 LGHDT, CDR2 YNNKEL (reference sequence). The TCR comes from a man between 18 and 29 years old who had mild COVID-19 (a few samples of this study predate the infection). Cell type and time point are not known. V is TRBV3-1 and J is TRBJ2-7, with 7 bases aligning to TRBD2. Material for sequencing was PBMCs or a T cell subset sorted from them (not recorded which). CDR3 region: CASSRVVSGDEQYF. The CDR3 bases are TGTGCCAGCAGCCGGGTTGTAAGCGGGGACGAGCAGTACTTC.